This TCR beta chain was recovered during a study of molecular identifiers for immune sequencing clone quantification. Regarding the study as a whole: Reports indicate spiked Jurkat TCR RNA from one cell could be found among roughly 980,000 naive cells. Over 97% of effector molecules, yet under 1% of naive-cell molecules, were held by clones above 20 RNA copies.

Germline assignment: CDR1 SGHTA and CDR2 FQGNSA. This CDR3 has 16 amino acids. V shed 5 bases and J shed 9 bases, with 20 bases lying between them. TCR libraries were built in bulk with a published protocol and specific TCR primers. In TCRdb, the PCR reads were re-called with MiXCR into one record per CDR3 protein. The repertoire holds approximately 550,000 distinct CDR3 sequences, with roughly 24% as singletons. This clonotype was detected only a few times. As yet, its antigen is unknown. Sample: naive CD8+ T cells from blood, with Jurkat cell RNA spiked in. Specified subset: FACS-sorted CD8+CD4-CCR7+CD45RA+ naive T cells. The chain combines TRBV7-2 with TRBJ1-6; D gene uncertain. The origin of this receptor is a human donor in good health. Some libraries in this study had Jurkat cell RNA spiked in. This chain's CDR3 is CASSHPAAEWISPLHF. The CDR3 DNA is TGTGCCAGCAGCCATCCGGCGGCCGAGTGGATTTCACCCCTCCACTTT.